The next 15 T cell receptor beta chains were all read from a single sample in a study of T and B cells in COVID-19 patients. Blood genomic DNA input for TRB amplification was 250-500 ng. Multiplex PCR with BIOMED2 TRB-A/B primer pools amplified TRB rearrangements. TCRdb independently ran MiXCR on the multiplex PCR reads; one entry per CDR3 protein. The sample has more than 9,500 distinct CDR3 sequences, about 31% seen once. The sample consisted of blood. These TCRs come from a human donor who had recovered from COVID-19.

The rearrangement joins TRBV6-1 to TRBJ1-2, with D unclear. The CDR3 spans 15 residues. Germline assignment: CDR1 MNHNS and CDR2 SASEGT. V was trimmed by 1 base and J by 4 bases, leaving 13 bases between them. The CDR3 nucleotides read TGTGCCAGCAGTGAAGAGCGGGGTAGACCCTATGGCTACACCTTC. Protein product: CASSEERGRPYGYTF.

V and J are TRBV28 and TRBJ1-5; 9 nucleotides align to TRBD1. Trimming took 7 bases from V and 4 from J; bases not matched to a gene: 11. From germline, CDR1 is MDHEN and CDR2 SYDVKM. There are 16 residues in the CDR3. CDR3 sequence: CASTSARDRVNQPQHF. CDR3 nucleotide sequence: TGTGCCAGCACCTCGGCGCGGGACAGGGTGAATCAGCCCCAGCATTTT. The variable domain in full, completed from reference TRBV28 and TRBJ1-5, reads DVKVTQSSRYLVKRTGEKVFLECVQDMDHENMFWYRQDPGLGLRLIYFSYDVKMKEKGDIPEGYSVSREKKERFSLILESASTNQTSMYLCASTSARDRVNQPQHFGDGTRLSIL.

V is TRBV24-1 and J is TRBJ2-3; 7 nucleotides line up with TRBD1. This CDR3 is built from 15 residues. Trimming took 10 bases from V and 1 from J; bases not matched to a gene: 10. The germline V gene has CDR1 KGHDR and CDR2 SFDVKD. The CDR3 DNA follows: TGTGCCACTTCTGACAGGGCTTTGGGCACAGATACGCAGTATTTT. It specifies CATSDRALGTDTQYF.

The chain combines TRBV6-5 with TRBJ1-2, with D possibly TRBD1 on 6 matching bases. V was clipped by 7 bases and J by 7 bases, with 19 bases between them. The CDR3 totals 14 residues. Germline V gene lookup returns CDR1 MNHEY and CDR2 SVGAGI. In DNA, the CDR3 is TGTGCCAGCAATATAGGGGGAGCGTCGTTTGGCTACACCTTC. Encoded protein: CASNIGGASFGYTF.

This chain uses TRBV30 with TRBJ1-2; TRBD1 aligns across 8 bases. The V segment lost 6 bases and the J segment 3 bases; nucleotides outside the gene matches: 3. Germline V lookup: CDR1 GTSNPN, CDR2 SVGIG (reference sequence). The CDR3 length is 12 residues. CDR3 sequence (DNA): TGTGCCTGCCAGGGGGCCTACTATGGCTACACCTTC. It codes for CACQGAYYGYTF.

The V and J genes are TRBV7-6 and TRBJ2-1; possible D gene TRBD2, 6 bases. The germline gives CDR1 SGHVS, CDR2 FNYEAQ. Trimming stripped 5 bases from V and 8 bases from J, with 25 bases between. The CDR3 consists of 17 residues. In DNA form, the CDR3 reads TGTGCCAGCAGCATCCAAGGACTACAATTAAGAATCGATGAGCAGTTCTTC. As protein: CASSIQGLQLRIDEQFF.

CDR3 amino acids: CASSPPGGKAKNIQYF. The CDR3 DNA reads as TGTGCCAGCAGCCCACCAGGGGGAAAAGCCAAAAACATTCAGTACTTC. This chain joins TRBV13 and TRBJ2-4; 7 nucleotides align to TRBD1. Germline-derived CDR1 and CDR2 are PRHDT and FYEKMQ (reference sequence). Germline trimming cut 5 bases from V and 0 bases from J; bases unmatched to any gene: 7. The CDR3 sequence is 16 residues long.

This chain's CDR3 is CATSDLQIGQSNEQFF. In nucleotides, the CDR3 is TGTGCCACCAGTGATTTGCAAATCGGCCAGTCCAATGAGCAGTTCTTC. This sequence joins TRBV24-1 and TRBJ2-1; no reliable D call. The CDR3 is 16 amino acids. Trimming removed 0 bases at V and 6 bases at J, with 14 bases between. CDR1 is KGHDR, CDR2 SFDVKD, per germline.

This clonotype was seen only a few times. The chain uses TRBV6-6 and TRBJ1-5; D unresolved. Germline CDR1 and CDR2: MNHNY and SVGAGI (reference sequence). Trimming removed 6 bases from V and 1 base from J, with 10 bases in between. The CDR3 has 14 residues. CDR3 bases: TGTGCCAGCAGGAACACGGTCAGCAATCAGCCCCAGCATTTT. Amino acid sequence: CASRNTVSNQPQHF.

This clonotype has only a few counts. V gene TRBV5-4 combines with J gene TRBJ1-2; 7 nucleotides agree with TRBD1. The CDR3 consists of 15 residues. CDR1 and CDR2 from the germline V gene are SGHNT and YYREEE (reference sequence). V lost 4 bases to trimming and J lost 7 bases; unmatched junction nucleotides: 13. Here the CDR3 reads CASSRGQEFSGGYTF. The DNA of the CDR3 is TGTGCCAGCAGCCGAGGACAGGAGTTTTCTGGTGGCTACACCTTC.

This chain uses TRBV5-6 with TRBJ2-7; 8 nucleotides line up with TRBD2. The V gene's germline CDR1 is SGHDT and CDR2 YYEEEE. The ends lost 4 bases at V and 3 bases at J; junction bases unmatched: 6. The CDR3 extends over 14 amino acids. The CDR3 DNA is TGTGCCAGCAGCCCGGGGGGGGGTGGCTACGAGCAGTACGTC. Its translation is CASSPGGGGYEQYV.

This clonotype has only one observation. The CDR3 does not close with the conserved phenylalanine or tryptophan, likely indicating a read error. This rearrangement joins TRBV30 to TRBJ2-1; D is undetermined. CDR3 length: 14 residues. V shed 4 bases and J shed 4 bases, with 14 bases lying between them. In germline, CDR1 is GTSNPN, CDR2 SVGIG (reference sequence). The CDR3 loop is CAWNRPSVYNEQFY. CDR3 bases: TGTGCCTGGAATCGGCCCTCGGTATACAATGAGCAGTTCTAC.

The rearrangement joins TRBV5-1 to TRBJ2-7, with D tentatively TRBD2 (6 bases). Trimming removed 3 bases from V and 6 bases from J, with 10 bases in between. This CDR3 is built from 12 residues. CDR1 SGHRS and CDR2 YFSETQ come from the germline V gene. The CDR3 region has the DNA TGCGCCAGCAGCTCGGGGGTGTCCGAGCAGTACTTC. Protein: CASSSGVSEQYF. Supplemented by reference TRBV5-1 and TRBJ2-7, the full variable domain reads KAGVTQTPRYLIKTRGQQVTLSCSPISGHRSVSWYQQTPGQGLQFLFEYFSETQRNKGNFPGRFSGRQFSNSRSEMNVSTLELGDSALYLCASSSGVSEQYFGPGTRLTVT.

In its sample, this clonotype was seen a few times. V gene TRBV24-1 combines with J gene TRBJ2-5; D is possibly TRBD1 (5 bases). CDR1 and CDR2 (germline): KGHDR, SFDVKD. The CDR3 consists of 15 residues. Deletions cut 1 base from V and 0 bases from J, with 8 bases between. This chain's CDR3 is CATSDFPGNQETQYF. CDR3 DNA sequence: TGTGCCACCAGTGATTTCCCAGGGAACCAAGAGACCCAGTACTTC.

J is TRBJ2-3 and V is TRBV12-3 or TRBV12-4; TRBD2 agrees at 11 bases. The CDR3 has 16 residues. Trimming cost V 5 bases and J 1 base; bases outside gene matches: 5. The CDR3 DNA is TGTGCCAGCAGTAGGAGACTAGCGGGACGCACAGATACGCAGTATTTT. This translates into CASSRRLAGRTDTQYF.